Sequencing of this T cell receptor (beta chain) was carried out in a study of identical twins. This clonotype was counted between two and nine times. Germline loops: CDR1 SGHTA, CDR2 FQGTGA. With 3 bases removed from V and 3 bases from J, the gap between germline ends came to 14 bases. The CDR3 length is 15 residues. Template switching added a universal primer binding site, and final cDNA carried unique molecular identifiers. TCRdb reanalysed the 5' RACE reads using MiXCR and keeps one entry per CDR3 protein. Of 500,000 to 650,000 distinct CDR3 sequences listed, 7.1% are singletons. The same sample was also studied in work on yellow fever vaccine responses in identical twins.

The chain links TRBV7-3 to TRBJ1-1; D possibly corresponds to TRBD1 (6 bases). The receptor was isolated from a woman aged 18 to 35 in good health. The sample taken for sequencing was PBMCs. In DNA form, the CDR3 reads TGTGCCAGCAGCTTGGGACAATCGGGAGACACTGAAGCTTTCTTT. It encodes CASSLGQSGDTEAFF.